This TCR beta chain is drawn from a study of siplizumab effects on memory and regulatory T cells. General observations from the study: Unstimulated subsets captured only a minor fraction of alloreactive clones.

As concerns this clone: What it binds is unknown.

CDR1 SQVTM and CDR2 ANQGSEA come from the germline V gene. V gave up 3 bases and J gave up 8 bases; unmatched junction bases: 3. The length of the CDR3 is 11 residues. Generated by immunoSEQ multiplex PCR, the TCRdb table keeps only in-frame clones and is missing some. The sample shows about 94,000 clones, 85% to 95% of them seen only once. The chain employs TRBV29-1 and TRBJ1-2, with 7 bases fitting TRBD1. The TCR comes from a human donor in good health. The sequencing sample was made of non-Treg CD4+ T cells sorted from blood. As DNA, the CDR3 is TGCAGCGTTGACGGACAGGACGGCTACACCTTC. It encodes CSVDGQDGYTF.